Only a few counts were recorded for the clone carrying this TCR beta chain. This entry belongs to a study of radiotherapy plus CTLA-4 blockade in lung cancer. Study at large: Overall, around 20% of patients showed an objective response, while about 31% attained disease control.

Focal radiation and CTLA-4 blockade (ipilimumab) were tested in chemo-refractory metastatic non-small-cell lung cancer patients. This table comes from immunoSEQ multiplex PCR, and its TCRdb copy is limited to in-frame clones, with some not included. Of about 110,000 clones in the sample, 81% were seen once. There are 14 residues in the CDR3. V was clipped by 6 bases and J by 8 bases; unmatched bases: 10. The germline gives CDR1 MNHNS, CDR2 SASEGT. The clonotype originates from a human donor with non-small cell lung cancer that progressed on radiotherapy plus ipilimumab. Some clones in this sample may be carry-over from other donors' samples. V is TRBV6-1 and J is TRBJ1-5; the match to TRBD1 covers 7 bases. Source: peripheral blood, taken from a patient treated with radiotherapy plus ipilimumab. CDR3 in DNA: TGTGCCAGCAGCCAAAATAGGGGGCGGGAGCCCCAGCATTTT. Translation gives CASSQNRGREPQHF.